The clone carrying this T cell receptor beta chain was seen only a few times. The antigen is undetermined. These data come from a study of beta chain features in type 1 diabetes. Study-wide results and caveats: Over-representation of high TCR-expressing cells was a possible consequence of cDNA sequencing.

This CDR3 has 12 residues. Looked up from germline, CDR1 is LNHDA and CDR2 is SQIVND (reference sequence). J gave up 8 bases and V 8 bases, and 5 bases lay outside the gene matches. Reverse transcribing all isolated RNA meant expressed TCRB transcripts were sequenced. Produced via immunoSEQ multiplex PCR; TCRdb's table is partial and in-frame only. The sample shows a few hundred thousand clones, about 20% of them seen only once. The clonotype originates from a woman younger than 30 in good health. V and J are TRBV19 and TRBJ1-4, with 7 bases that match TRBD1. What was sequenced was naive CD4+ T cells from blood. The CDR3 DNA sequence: TGTGCCAGTGGCAGGGGGGAAGAAAAACTGTTTTTT. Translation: CASGRGEEKLFF.